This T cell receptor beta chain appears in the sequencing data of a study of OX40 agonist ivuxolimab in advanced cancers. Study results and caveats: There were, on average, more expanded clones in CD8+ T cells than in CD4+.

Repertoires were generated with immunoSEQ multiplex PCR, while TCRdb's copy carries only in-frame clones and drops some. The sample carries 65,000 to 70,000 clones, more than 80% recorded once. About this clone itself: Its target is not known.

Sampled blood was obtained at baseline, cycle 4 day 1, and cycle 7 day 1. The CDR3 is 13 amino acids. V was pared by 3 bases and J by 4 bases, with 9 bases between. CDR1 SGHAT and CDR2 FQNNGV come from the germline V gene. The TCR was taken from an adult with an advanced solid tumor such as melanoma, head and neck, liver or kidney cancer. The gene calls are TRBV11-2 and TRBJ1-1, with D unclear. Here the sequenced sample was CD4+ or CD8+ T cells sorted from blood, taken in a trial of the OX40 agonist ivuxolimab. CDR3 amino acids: CASSFGGPTEAFF. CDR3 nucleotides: TGTGCCAGCAGCTTTGGAGGGCCCACTGAAGCTTTCTTT.